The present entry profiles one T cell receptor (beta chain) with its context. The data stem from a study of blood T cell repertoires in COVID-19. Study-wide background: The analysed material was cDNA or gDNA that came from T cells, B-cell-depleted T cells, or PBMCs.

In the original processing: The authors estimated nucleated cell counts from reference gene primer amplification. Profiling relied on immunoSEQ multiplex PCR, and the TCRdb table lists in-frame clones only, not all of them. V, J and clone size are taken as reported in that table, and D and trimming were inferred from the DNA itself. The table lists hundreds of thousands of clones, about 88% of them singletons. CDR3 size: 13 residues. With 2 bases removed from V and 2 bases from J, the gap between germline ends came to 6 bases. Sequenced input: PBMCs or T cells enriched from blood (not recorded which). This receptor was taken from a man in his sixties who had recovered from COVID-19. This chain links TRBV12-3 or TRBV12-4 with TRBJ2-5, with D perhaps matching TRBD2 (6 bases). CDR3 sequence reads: CASSLRGQETQYF. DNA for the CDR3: TGTGCCAGCAGTTTACGGGGGCAAGAGACCCAGTACTTC.